The clone carrying this T cell receptor beta chain was found once. Cyclophosphamide on days +3 and +4 followed busulfan-fludarabine conditioning and a marrow graft. Profiling relied on immunoSEQ multiplex PCR, and the TCRdb table lists in-frame clones only, not all of them. There are a few thousand clones in the sample; about 70% occur only once, and around half lies in the top ten. This sample was included in a study of T cells after posttransplantation cyclophosphamide. This CDR3 is built from 14 residues. V was trimmed by 10 bases and J by 2 bases, leaving 18 bases between them. Germline V lookup: CDR1 MNHEY, CDR2 SMNVEV (reference sequence).

Sample: CD8+ T cells sorted from PBMCs, taken more than 950 days after allogeneic stem cell transplant with posttransplant cyclophosphamide. The sequence was collected from a female patient aged 35 to 55 who received an allogeneic stem cell transplant from a related donor, was CMV-positive, and had no GVHD. Some T cells may originate from the graft donor. The chain carries TRBV27 and TRBJ2-7; maybe TRBD2 (6 bases). The CDR3 DNA reads TGTGCCACGCGACGGGGCGGGGAAGCCTACGAGCAGTACTTC. This codes for CATRRGGEAYEQYF.